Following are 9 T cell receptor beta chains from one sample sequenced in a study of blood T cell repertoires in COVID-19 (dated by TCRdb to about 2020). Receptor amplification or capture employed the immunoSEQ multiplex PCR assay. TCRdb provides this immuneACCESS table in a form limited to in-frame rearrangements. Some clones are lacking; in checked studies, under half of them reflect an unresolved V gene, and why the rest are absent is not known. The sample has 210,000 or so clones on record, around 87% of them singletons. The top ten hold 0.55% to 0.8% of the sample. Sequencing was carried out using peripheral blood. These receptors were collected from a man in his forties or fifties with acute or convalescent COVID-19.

The CDR3 here is CASSSTGAGANVLTF. CDR3 in DNA: TGTGCCAGCAGCTCAACAGGGGCTGGGGCCAACGTCCTGACTTTC. This chain links TRBV9 with TRBJ2-6; TRBD1 agrees at 7 bases. Germline V CDR1 and CDR2: SGDLS, YYNGEE. The CDR3 has 15 residues. The ends lost 4 bases at V and 2 bases at J; junction bases unmatched: 3.

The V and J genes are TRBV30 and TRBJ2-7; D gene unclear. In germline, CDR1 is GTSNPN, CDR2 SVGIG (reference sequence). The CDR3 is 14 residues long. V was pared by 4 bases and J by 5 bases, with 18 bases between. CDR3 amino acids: CAWTLRYSQNEQYF. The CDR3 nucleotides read TGTGCCTGGACCCTTCGATACAGCCAGAACGAGCAGTACTTC.

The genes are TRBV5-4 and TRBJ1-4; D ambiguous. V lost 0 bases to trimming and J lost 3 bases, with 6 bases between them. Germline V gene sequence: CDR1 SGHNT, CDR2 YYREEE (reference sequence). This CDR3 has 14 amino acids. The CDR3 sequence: CASSLGQSNEKLFF. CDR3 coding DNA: TGTGCCAGCAGCTTGGGGCAGTCTAATGAAAAACTGTTTTTT.

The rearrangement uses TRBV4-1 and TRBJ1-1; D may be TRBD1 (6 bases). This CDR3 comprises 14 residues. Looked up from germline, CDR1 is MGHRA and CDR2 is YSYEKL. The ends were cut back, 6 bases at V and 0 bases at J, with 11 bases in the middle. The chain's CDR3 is CASRIGTLNTEAFF. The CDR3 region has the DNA TGCGCCAGCAGGATCGGGACACTGAACACTGAAGCTTTCTTT.

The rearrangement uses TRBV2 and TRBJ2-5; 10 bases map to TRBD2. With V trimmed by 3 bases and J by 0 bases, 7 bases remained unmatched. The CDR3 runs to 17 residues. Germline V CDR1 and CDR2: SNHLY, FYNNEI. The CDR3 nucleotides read TGTGCCAGCAGTGAGCGGCTAGCGGGGGCCTACCAAGAGACCCAGTACTTC. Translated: CASSERLAGAYQETQYF.

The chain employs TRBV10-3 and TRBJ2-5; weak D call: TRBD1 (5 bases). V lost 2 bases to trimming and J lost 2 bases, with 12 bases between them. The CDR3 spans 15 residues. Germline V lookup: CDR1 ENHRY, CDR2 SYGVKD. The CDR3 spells CAISEVTGPQETQYF. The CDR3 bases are TGTGCCATCAGTGAGGTTACAGGACCTCAAGAGACCCAGTACTTC.

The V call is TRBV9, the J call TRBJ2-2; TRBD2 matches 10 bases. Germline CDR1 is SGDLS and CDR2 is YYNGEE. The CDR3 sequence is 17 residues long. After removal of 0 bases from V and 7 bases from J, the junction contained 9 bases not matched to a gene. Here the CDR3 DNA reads TGTGCCAGCAGCGTAGGGTTAGCGGGAGGCTTCGTCGGGGAGCTGTTTTTT. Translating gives CASSVGLAGGFVGELFF.

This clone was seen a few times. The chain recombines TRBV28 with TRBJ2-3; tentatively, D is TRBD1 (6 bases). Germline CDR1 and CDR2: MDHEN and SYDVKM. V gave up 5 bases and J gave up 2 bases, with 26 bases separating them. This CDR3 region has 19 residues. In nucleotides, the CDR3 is TGTGCCAGCAGTCACAGGGTAACAAGGAAACCCCCGCACACAGATACGCAGTATTTT. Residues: CASSHRVTRKPPHTDTQYF.

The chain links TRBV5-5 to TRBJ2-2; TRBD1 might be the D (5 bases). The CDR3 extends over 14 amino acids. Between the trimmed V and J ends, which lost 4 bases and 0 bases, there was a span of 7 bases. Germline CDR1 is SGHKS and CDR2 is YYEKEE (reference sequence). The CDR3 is CASSLTANTGELFF. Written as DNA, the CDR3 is TGTGCCAGCAGCCTGACAGCGAACACCGGGGAGCTGTTTTTT.